The rows below give T cell receptor beta chains drawn from one sample of a study of shared clonotypes between healthy human individuals. Sequencing used immunoSEQ multiplex PCR; TCRdb keeps in-frame clones, though not all of them. This sample has millions of clones, with approximately 95% found just once. The sequenced sample was naive CD4+ T cells from PBMCs. These receptors all stem from a man younger than 35 in good health. Some clones in this sample may be carry-over from other donors' samples. CDR3s include the opening cysteine and the closing phenylalanine or tryptophan. The D gene is left open where the match is weak. The size entry is marked missing in some rows and otherwise reads once, few, many or a size class.

TRBV5-1	.	TRBJ2-3	once	CASSGQGMPLGGDTQYF	TGCGCCAGCAGCGGCCAAGGAATGCCCCTGGGAGGCGATACGCAGTATTTT
TRBV30	.	TRBJ2-3	.	CAFGIVTQYF	TGTGCCTTTGGAATAGTTACGCAGTATTTT
TRBV9	TRBD2	TRBJ2-2	.	CASSVQGLAGNTGELFF	TGTGCCAGCAGCGTCCAGGGACTAGCGGGGAACACCGGGGAGCTGTTTTTT
TRBV28	.	TRBJ1-1	.	CASRTPDGHTEAFF	TGTGCCAGCAGGACCCCGGACGGACACACTGAAGCTTTCTTT
TRBV18	.	TRBJ1-4	.	CASSLSSSVLNEKLFF	TGTGCCAGCTCACTAAGCTCTTCGGTGCTCAATGAAAAACTGTTTTTT
TRBV5-1	TRBD1	TRBJ1-2	once	CASSTGTGQNYGYTF	TGCGCCAGCAGCACCGGGACAGGGCAGAACTATGGCTACACCTTC
TRBV9	TRBD2	TRBJ2-1	.	CASSVEAGAGYNEQFF	TGTGCCAGCAGCGTAGAGGCGGGAGCGGGTTACAATGAGCAGTTCTTC
TRBV25-1	.	TRBJ2-3	.	CASSEYHTDTQYF	TGTGCCAGCAGTGAATATCATACAGATACGCAGTATTTT
TRBV6-5	.	TRBJ2-7	.	CASSVLARYEQYF	TGTGCCAGCAGTGTACTAGCTAGATACGAGCAGTACTTC
TRBV5-1	.	TRBJ2-1	.	CASSFGMVGSYNEQFF	TGCGCCAGCAGCTTCGGGATGGTGGGTTCCTACAATGAGCAGTTCTTC
TRBV10-1	.	TRBJ2-1	.	CASIPEDTLLNEQFF	TGCGCCAGCATTCCCGAGGACACCCTTCTAAATGAGCAGTTCTTC
TRBV28	TRBD2	TRBJ2-7	.	CASSLLSGASYEQYF	TGTGCCAGCAGTTTGCTAAGCGGGGCGTCCTACGAGCAGTACTTC
TRBV4-1	.	TRBJ1-5	.	CASSQYRDSNQPQHF	TGCGCCAGCAGCCAATACAGGGACAGCAATCAGCCCCAGCATTTT
TRBV12-5	.	TRBJ1-5	few	CASGLGENSNQPQHF	TGTGCTAGTGGTTTGGGAGAAAATAGCAATCAGCCCCAGCATTTT
TRBV7-7	.	TRBJ2-5	.	CASSPRGSETQYF	TGTGCCAGCAGCCCCAGGGGTTCGGAGACCCAGTACTTC
TRBV5-1	TRBD1	TRBJ1-2	.	CASSLDLTGSGYTF	TGCGCCAGCAGCTTGGACCTGACAGGGTCCGGCTACACCTTC
TRBV28	.	TRBJ1-2	few	CASSLSNYGYTF	TGTGCCAGCAGTTTAAGTAACTATGGCTACACCTTC
TRBV5-4	TRBD1	TRBJ2-7	.	CASSSWTGGRTTSYEQYF	TGTGCCAGCAGCTCATGGACAGGGGGCCGTACCACCTCCTACGAGCAGTACTTC
TRBV5-1	.	TRBJ2-1	.	CASSRDGNNEQFF	TGCGCCAGCAGTCGAGACGGGAACAATGAGCAGTTCTTC
TRBV18	.	TRBJ1-5	.	CASSHAQAQPQHF	TGTGCCAGCTCACACGCCCAGGCCCAGCCCCAGCATTTT
TRBV7-2	TRBD2	TRBJ2-2	.	CASSLGGLAGPGGELFF	TGTGCCAGCAGCTTAGGAGGACTAGCGGGACCTGGGGGGGAGCTGTTTTTT
TRBV5-6	.	TRBJ2-2	.	CASSPRPTGELFF	TGTGCCAGCAGCCCCCGCCCCACCGGGGAGCTGTTTTTT
TRBV5-1	.	TRBJ1-3	.	CASSRLGPGNTIYF	TGCGCCAGCAGCAGACTAGGGCCTGGAAACACCATATATTTT
TRBV9	.	TRBJ1-1	.	CASSVTPLRGSTEAFF	TGTGCCAGCAGCGTAACCCCTTTGCGGGGAAGCACTGAAGCTTTCTTT
TRBV25-1	TRBD1	TRBJ2-7	.	CASSGGTGIHEQYF	TGTGCCAGCAGTGGAGGGACAGGGATCCACGAGCAGTACTTC
TRBV9	TRBD2	TRBJ2-7	.	CASQQRETGEQYF	TGTGCCAGCCAACAGCGGGAGACGGGCGAGCAGTACTTC
TRBV9	.	TRBJ2-1	.	CASSPRTTSYNEQFF	TGTGCCAGCAGCCCTAGGACTACCTCCTACAATGAGCAGTTCTTC
TRBV2	TRBD2	TRBJ2-7	.	CASQGSSGSYEQYF	TGTGCCAGCCAAGGGTCTAGCGGATCCTACGAGCAGTACTTC
TRBV28	.	TRBJ1-2	.	CASSLMFGTSNGYTF	TGTGCCAGCAGTTTAATGTTCGGGACAAGTAATGGCTACACCTTC
TRBV9	.	TRBJ2-1	.	CASSVVGAAYNEQFF	TGTGCCAGCAGCGTAGTAGGCGCAGCCTACAATGAGCAGTTCTTC
TRBV5-1	.	TRBJ1-5	.	CASSRGGNQPQHF	TGCGCCAGCAGCCGGGGGGGCAATCAGCCCCAGCATTTT
TRBV5-1	.	TRBJ1-1	.	CASSFEQRNTEAFF	TGCGCCAGCAGCTTTGAGCAACGGAACACTGAAGCTTTCTTT
TRBV30	TRBD2	TRBJ2-5	.	CAWSEGRGETQYF	TGTGCCTGGAGTGAAGGGAGGGGAGAGACCCAGTACTTC
TRBV7-6	TRBD1	TRBJ2-3	.	CASSLTGTGRGGTQYF	TGTGCCAGCAGCTTAACCGGGACAGGGCGAGGGGGTACGCAGTATTTT
TRBV7-6	TRBD1	TRBJ2-1	.	CASSVGQGTYNEQFF	TGTGCCAGCAGCGTGGGACAGGGAACCTACAATGAGCAGTTCTTC
TRBV6-1	.	TRBJ1-2	.	CASSENAGINYGYTF	TGTGCCAGCAGTGAGAACGCGGGAATCAACTATGGCTACACCTTC
TRBV28	.	TRBJ1-3	once	CASSLGGNTIYF	TGTGCCAGCAGTTTGGGGGGAAACACCATATATTTT
TRBV9	.	TRBJ2-1	.	CASGAASSYNEQFF	TGTGCCAGCGGCGCCGCGAGCTCCTACAATGAGCAGTTCTTC
TRBV19	.	TRBJ1-1	.	CASIPPGVTEAFF	TGTGCCAGTATCCCCCCGGGGGTGACTGAAGCTTTCTTT
TRBV7-9	TRBD2	TRBJ2-3	.	CASTPGEAGAVDTQYF	TGTGCCAGCACCCCCGGGGAAGCGGGAGCGGTAGATACGCAGTATTTT
TRBV27	.	TRBJ1-2	once	CASSLKGKGNYGYTF	TGTGCCAGCAGTTTAAAAGGTAAGGGGAACTATGGCTACACCTTC
TRBV14	TRBD2	TRBJ2-7	.	CASSQLAARYEQYF	TGTGCCAGCAGCCAACTAGCGGCGCGCTACGAGCAGTACTTC
TRBV2	TRBD1	TRBJ1-4	.	CASSPQTGGVGSNEKLFF	TGTGCCAGCAGTCCTCAAACAGGGGGCGTGGGCTCTAATGAAAAACTGTTTTTT
TRBV28	.	TRBJ2-1	once	CASSPGLDALFF	TGTGCCAGCAGCCCCGGGCTAGATGCGCTGTTCTTC
TRBV5-4	TRBD1	TRBJ1-2	.	CASSLWGQGAGGYTF	TGTGCCAGCAGCTTGTGGGGACAGGGGGCGGGTGGCTACACCTTC
TRBV9	.	TRBJ2-7	.	CASSSPRDTSYEQYF	TGTGCCAGCAGCTCTCCCCGGGACACCTCCTACGAGCAGTACTTC